The T cell receptor beta chain described here comes from a study of neurological immune-mediated disorders. This clonotype was recorded many times. Each CDR3 protein is one row after TCRdb ran MiXCR on the 5' RACE reads. The table shows approximately 38,000 distinct CDR3 sequences, with around a tenth occurring only once. Per the germline V gene, CDR1 is SGHRS and CDR2 is YFSETQ. The CDR3 spans 15 residues. Trimming cost V 3 bases and J 5 bases; bases outside gene matches: 8. The sequenced sample consisted of CD4+ T cells from blood. The sequence was obtained from a woman in her thirties with HTLV-1-associated myelopathy (HAM/TSP). V usage is TRBV5-1 and J usage is TRBJ2-3, with TRBD2 identical over 8 bases. The CDR3 loop is CASSYSRGGLDTQYF. Here the CDR3 DNA reads TGCGCCAGCAGCTATTCCCGGGGGGGCCTAGATACGCAGTATTTT.